This T cell receptor beta chain derives from a study of shared clonotypes between healthy human individuals. General study findings and limits: Larger estimated richness was generally seen in naive subsets than in memory subsets. Represented diversity (both genetic and exposure-history) was limited by the small number of donors.

Produced via immunoSEQ multiplex PCR; TCRdb's table is partial and in-frame only. This sample has 950,000 to 1,300,000 clones, with approximately 68% found just once. The CDR3 spans 17 residues. The V gene's germline CDR1 is LNHDA and CDR2 SQIVND (reference sequence). V gave up 1 base and J gave up 8 bases; unmatched junction bases: 7. Of note for this clone: Its target is unknown.

The clonotype was recovered from a man younger than 35 in good health. Sample: memory CD4+ T cells sorted from blood. Subset meaning: CD45RA-negative fraction. The V gene is TRBV19, the J gene TRBJ2-1; 14 bases align to TRBD2. The CDR3 protein is CASSIGTSGRPPDEQFF. CDR3 nucleotides: TGTGCCAGTAGTATAGGGACTAGCGGGAGGCCCCCCGATGAGCAGTTCTTC.